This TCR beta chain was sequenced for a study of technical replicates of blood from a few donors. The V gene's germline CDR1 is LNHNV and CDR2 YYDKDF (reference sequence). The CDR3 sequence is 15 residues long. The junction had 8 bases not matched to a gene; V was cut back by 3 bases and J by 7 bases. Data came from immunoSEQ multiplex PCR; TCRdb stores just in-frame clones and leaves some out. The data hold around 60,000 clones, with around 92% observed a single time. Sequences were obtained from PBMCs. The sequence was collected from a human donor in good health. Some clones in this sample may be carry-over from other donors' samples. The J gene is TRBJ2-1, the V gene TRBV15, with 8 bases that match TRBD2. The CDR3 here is CATSSTGTRWNEQFF. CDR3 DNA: TGTGCCACCAGCAGTACCGGGACTAGGTGGAATGAGCAGTTCTTC.